The 5 T cell receptor beta chains below all came from one sample that was sequenced in a study of blood T cell repertoires in COVID-19. Profiling relied on immunoSEQ multiplex PCR, and the TCRdb table lists in-frame clones only, not all of them. The data contain about 160,000 clones, around 82% of them singletons. Sequencing was carried out using PBMCs or T cells enriched from blood (not recorded which). These receptors all come from a man between 60 and 75 years old who had recovered from COVID-19.

The CDR3 DNA is TGTGCCAGCAGCTTGGGACACCTGAACACTGAAGCTTTCTTT. Its protein is CASSLGHLNTEAFF. This rearrangement joins TRBV9 to TRBJ1-1, with D possibly matching TRBD1 (6 bases). V lost 4 bases and J 0 bases, leaving 10 bases between the germline ends. Germline V gene lookup returns CDR1 SGDLS and CDR2 YYNGEE. The CDR3 contains 14 residues.

V gene TRBV5-4 combines with J gene TRBJ1-4; D unresolved. V lost 2 bases to trimming and J lost 6 bases, with 14 bases between them. Germline CDR1 and CDR2: SGHNT and YYREEE (reference sequence). This CDR3 has 15 amino acids. The CDR3: CASSFYGGSHEKLFF. The CDR3 bases are TGTGCCAGCAGCTTCTATGGAGGGAGTCATGAAAAACTGTTTTTT.

V usage is TRBV19 and J usage is TRBJ1-2; D is perhaps TRBD1 (6 bases). The CDR3 contains 15 residues. Germline-derived CDR1 and CDR2 are LNHDA and SQIVND (reference sequence). V was cut by 7 bases and J by 4 bases, with 19 bases left in between. CDR3 in amino acids: CASTHTPGQFYGYTF. CDR3 bases: TGTGCCAGTACCCATACTCCTGGACAGTTCTATGGCTACACCTTC.

The chain links TRBV19 to TRBJ1-5, with TRBD1 identical over 8 bases. The germline gives CDR1 LNHDA, CDR2 SQIVND (reference sequence). V lost 7 bases, J lost 4 bases, and 9 bases stayed unmatched. This CDR3 has 15 amino acids. The CDR3 protein is CASTRDRLSNQPQHF. The CDR3 DNA follows: TGTGCCAGTACCAGGGACAGGCTAAGTAATCAGCCCCAGCATTTT.

This clone was seen at least ten times. This chain connects TRBV27 to TRBJ1-2; 8 bases fit TRBD1. Germline V gene lookup returns CDR1 MNHEY and CDR2 SMNVEV (reference sequence). This CDR3 contains 13 residues. V lost 5 bases, J lost 8 bases, and 7 bases stayed unmatched. CDR3 DNA sequence: TGTGCCAGCAGTAGCACAGGGGGATGGGGCTACACCTTC. Translation gives CASSSTGGWGYTF.